These T cell receptor beta chains were read from a single sample in a study of shared clonotypes between healthy human individuals. Some clones are missing from TCRdb's copy, which holds only in-frame ones; the method was immunoSEQ multiplex PCR. This table has 2 million to 3 million clones, 80% to 95% appearing once. Specimen: naive CD4+ T cells from PBMCs. The receptors here all came from a man between 18 and 29 years old in good health. Some clones in this sample may be carry-over from other donors' samples. CDR3s include the opening cysteine and the closing phenylalanine or tryptophan. A D gene is named only where the DNA matches it firmly. Size values are once, few and many counts, or a class for expanded clones, and some rows have none.

d_gene	v_gene	abundance	j_gene	CDR3nt	CDR3aa
NA	TRBV28	NA	TRBJ1-1	TGTGCCAGCAGTTTAAGGCAGCTAGAAGCTTTCTTT	CASSLRQLEAFF
TRBD2	TRBV5-1	few	TRBJ2-1	TGCGCCAGCAGCTTGGGCGGGAGAGGGTACAATGAGCAGTTCTTC	CASSLGGRGYNEQFF
NA	TRBV6-5	NA	TRBJ2-5	TGTGCCAGCAGTCTCATCCCACCTGAGACCCAGTACTTC	CASSLIPPETQYF
NA	TRBV6-5	NA	TRBJ2-1	TGTGCCAGCAGTGGACTAGGGGGAGACACCAATGAGCAGTTCTTC	CASSGLGGDTNEQFF
TRBD2	TRBV18	NA	TRBJ2-1	TGTGCCAGCTCTCCCGGAATAGCGGGAGGGGGGTACAATGAGCAGTTCTTC	CASSPGIAGGGYNEQFF
NA	TRBV9	NA	TRBJ1-2	TGTGCCAGCAGCGTAGCTGAGGGCTATGGCTACACCTTC	CASSVAEGYGYTF
NA	TRBV10-3	few	TRBJ1-5	TGTGCCATCGCTCCGGGAGGGAGGCAGCCCCAGCATTTT	CAIAPGGRQPQHF
NA	TRBV28	NA	TRBJ2-1	TGTGCCAGCAGTCATCCGCCCTCGGATGAGCAGTTCTTC	CASSHPPSDEQFF
NA	TRBV5-1	once	TRBJ1-3	TGCGCCAGCAGCCAAGGACAGTCTTGGACTGGAAACACCATATATTTT	CASSQGQSWTGNTIYF
NA	TRBV11-2	NA	TRBJ1-3	TGTGCCAGCAGCTTAGCGGGAGCTGGAAACACCATATATTTT	CASSLAGAGNTIYF
NA	TRBV11-2	NA	TRBJ2-7	TGTGCCAGCAGCTCCCGCGGGGAGCAGTACTTC	CASSSRGEQYF
NA	TRBV6-1	NA	TRBJ1-2	TGTGCCAGCAGGGTGACAGACTGGAATTATGGCTACACCTTC	CASRVTDWNYGYTF
NA	TRBV7-3	once	TRBJ1-4	TGTGCCAGCATCCCAGCATCTACTAATGAAAAACTGTTTTTT	CASIPASTNEKLFF
NA	TRBV18	NA	TRBJ1-4	TGTGCCAGCTCACCACTCACAGGTTCAACTAATGAAAAACTGTTTTTT	CASSPLTGSTNEKLFF
NA	TRBV28	NA	TRBJ2-3	TGTGCCAGCCTGAACGACCGAACAGATACGCAGTATTTT	CASLNDRTDTQYF
NA	TRBV4-2	NA	TRBJ1-5	TGTGCCAGCAGCCAAGGGTCCTTAACAAGGGGGGGTCAGCCCCAGCATTTT	CASSQGSLTRGGQPQHF
NA	TRBV6-4	NA	TRBJ2-2	TGTGCCAGTAGAACAGGTCCGGGCGGGGAGCTGTTTTTT	CASRTGPGGELFF
TRBD2	TRBV9	NA	TRBJ2-1	TGTGCCAGCAGCGATCCCTCCGGGGGGGCTGAGCAGTTCTTC	CASSDPSGGAEQFF
TRBD1	TRBV9	NA	TRBJ2-5	TGTGCCAGCAGCGTAGGCCTTGGACAGGGGATGGGGGAGACCCAGTACTTC	CASSVGLGQGMGETQYF
TRBD1	TRBV6-6	NA	TRBJ1-1	TGTGCCAGCAGTTACTCGGGACAGGGGACCCCTGAAGCTTTCTTT	CASSYSGQGTPEAFF
TRBD2	TRBV7-3	NA	TRBJ2-1	TGTGCCAGCAGCTTAGGACTAGCTGCCTACAATGAGCAGTTCTTC	CASSLGLAAYNEQFF
TRBD1	TRBV28	NA	TRBJ1-3	TGTGCCAGCAGTTTAGGCCTCGGGACAGGGGACGGGGACACCATATATTTT	CASSLGLGTGDGDTIYF
NA	TRBV6-6	NA	TRBJ2-1	TGTGCCAGCAGCCCACTAGGGAGCTCCTACAATGAGCAGTTCTTC	CASSPLGSSYNEQFF
TRBD1	TRBV2	NA	TRBJ1-5	TGTGCCAGCAACGACAGGGTCTATCAGCCCCAGCATTTT	CASNDRVYQPQHF
TRBD2	TRBV5-4	once	TRBJ2-5	TGTGCCAGCAGCGACCCTAGCGGGGGGACCCCCTCCCAAGAGACCCAGTACTTC	CASSDPSGGTPSQETQYF
NA	TRBV28	NA	TRBJ2-3	TGTGCCAGCAGTCCTCTGGCAGGGGCAGATACGCAGTATTTT	CASSPLAGADTQYF
NA	TRBV15	once	TRBJ2-1	TGTGCCACCAGCGCATCGGACGGCTACAATGAGCAGTTCTTC	CATSASDGYNEQFF